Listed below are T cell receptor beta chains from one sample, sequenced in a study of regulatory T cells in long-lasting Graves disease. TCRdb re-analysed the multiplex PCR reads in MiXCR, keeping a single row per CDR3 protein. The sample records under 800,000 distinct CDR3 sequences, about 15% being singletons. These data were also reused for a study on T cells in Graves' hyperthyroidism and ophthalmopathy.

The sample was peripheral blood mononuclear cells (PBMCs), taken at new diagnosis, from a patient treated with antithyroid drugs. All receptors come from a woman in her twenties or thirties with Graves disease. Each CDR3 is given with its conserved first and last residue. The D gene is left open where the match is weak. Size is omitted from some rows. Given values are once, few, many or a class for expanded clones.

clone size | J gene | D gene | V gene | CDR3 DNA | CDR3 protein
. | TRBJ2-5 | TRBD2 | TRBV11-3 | TGTGCCAGCAGCTTGGAGACTAGCGGTTCGACCCAGTACTTC | CASSLETSGSTQYF
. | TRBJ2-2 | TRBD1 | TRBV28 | TGTGCCAGCAGAACCCGGACAGGGAACACCGGGGAGCTGTTTTTT | CASRTRTGNTGELFF
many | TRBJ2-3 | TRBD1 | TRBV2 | TGTGCCAGCACCCGAGGACAGGGTCAAGAGACGCAGTATTTT | CASTRGQGQETQYF
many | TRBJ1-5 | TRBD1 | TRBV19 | TGTGCCAGTAGGGCGGGGGCAGGGGGTAATCAGCCCCAGCATTTT | CASRAGAGGNQPQHF
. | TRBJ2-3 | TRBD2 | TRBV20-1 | TGCAGTGCTAGAGATACTAGCGGGAGCACAGATACGCAGTATTTT | CSARDTSGSTDTQYF
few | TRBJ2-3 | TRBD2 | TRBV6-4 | TGTGCCAGCACCAAGCGGGAGTATAGTGGGACAGATACGCAGTATTTT | CASTKREYSGTDTQYF
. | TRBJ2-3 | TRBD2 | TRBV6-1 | TGTGCCAGCAGTCAGACGGCCCCTATCTTGAGCGGGATCGCAGATACGCAGTATTTT | CASSQTAPILSGIADTQYF
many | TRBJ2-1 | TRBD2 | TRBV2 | TGTGCCAGCAGTGGAGGACTAGTCATCGCTAATGAGCAGTTCTTC | CASSGGLVIANEQFF
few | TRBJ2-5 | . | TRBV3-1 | TGTGCCAGCACCCCAACGGGGACCGAGACCCAGTACTTC | CASTPTGTETQYF
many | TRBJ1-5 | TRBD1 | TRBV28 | TGTGCCAGCAGTCCAACCAGGGGGCGTGGGCCCCAGCATTTT | CASSPTRGRGPQHF
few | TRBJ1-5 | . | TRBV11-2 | TGTGCCAGCAGCTTAGGACAAGAAGGTTATCAGCCCCAGCATTTT | CASSLGQEGYQPQHF
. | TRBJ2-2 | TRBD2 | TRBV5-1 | TGTGCCAGCAGCTTGGACACGGGAGGGCCTTCCGGGGAGCTGTTTTTT | CASSLDTGGPSGELFF
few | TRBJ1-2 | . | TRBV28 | TGTGCCAGCAGGCCGGGGGCGCGGGGCTACACCTTC | CASRPGARGYTF
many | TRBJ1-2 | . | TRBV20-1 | TGCAGTGCTAGTCAGAACAATGGCTACACCTTC | CSASQNNGYTF
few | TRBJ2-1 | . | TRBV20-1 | TGCAGTGCTAGGACCGGGACCAACTACAATGAGCAGTTCTTC | CSARTGTNYNEQFF
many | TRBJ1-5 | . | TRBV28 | TGTGCCAGCAGTTTTCTGGGTTCGATTGGAGGTGGTCAGCCCCAGCATTTT | CASSFLGSIGGGQPQHF
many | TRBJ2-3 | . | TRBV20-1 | TGCAGTCGAACCGCCGGGACATACACAGATACGCAGTATTTT | CSRTAGTYTDTQYF
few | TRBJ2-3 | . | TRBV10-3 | TGTGCCATCAGTGTGCAGGAAAGCACAGATACGCAGTATTTT | CAISVQESTDTQYF
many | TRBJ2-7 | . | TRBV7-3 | TGTGCCAGCAGCCTAGCCGCTACCCCTTCCTACGAGCAGTACTTC | CASSLAATPSYEQYF
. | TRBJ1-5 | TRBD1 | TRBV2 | TGTGCCAGCACGAGACAGGGAGAGATCAATCAGCCCCAGCATTTT | CASTRQGEINQPQHF
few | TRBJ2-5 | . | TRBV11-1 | TGTGCCAGCAGCTTGGGGGAGGTGAGGGGGACCCAGTACTTC | CASSLGEVRGTQYF
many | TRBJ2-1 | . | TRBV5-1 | TGCGCCAGCACCTCGGGGGTACTCCCGTCGTCGAATGAGCAGTTCTTC | CASTSGVLPSSNEQFF
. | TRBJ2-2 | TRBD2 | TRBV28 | TGTGCCAGCAGCTATGTCCGAGCGGGGTGGACCGGGGAGCTGTTTTTT | CASSYVRAGWTGELFF
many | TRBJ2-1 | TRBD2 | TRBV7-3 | TGTGCCAGCAGCTTATTTGGGAGGACTAGCGGGAGTAATGAGCAGTTCTTC | CASSLFGRTSGSNEQFF
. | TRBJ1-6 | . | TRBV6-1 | TGTGCCATCCACGGGCTATCGGATTCACCCCTCCACTTT | CAIHGLSDSPLHF